These 6 T cell receptor beta chains originate from one sample sequenced in a study of blood T cell repertoires in COVID-19. Produced via immunoSEQ multiplex PCR; TCRdb's table is partial and in-frame only. The sample lists some 100,000 clones, 85% to 90% occurring once. The specimen sequenced was peripheral blood. The receptors here all came from a woman in her seventies with acute or convalescent COVID-19.

J is TRBJ2-3 and V is TRBV10-2; 9 bases are shared with TRBD1. Germline V gene lookup returns CDR1 WSHSY and CDR2 SAAADI. CDR3 size: 14 residues. With V trimmed by 6 bases and J by 4 bases, 5 bases remained unmatched. The CDR3 DNA follows: TGCGCCAGCAGCACCGGGACAGGGTCAGATACGCAGTATTTT. Translated, it gives CASSTGTGSDTQYF.

This chain uses TRBV20-1 with TRBJ2-5; D call uncertain. The ends were cut back, 4 bases at V and 3 bases at J, with 6 bases in the middle. This CDR3 region has 11 residues. Germline CDR1 is DFQATT and CDR2 is SNEGSKA (reference sequence). The CDR3: CSATQKETQYF. CDR3 coding DNA: TGCAGTGCTACCCAGAAAGAGACCCAGTACTTC.

The chain has TRBV13 and TRBJ2-1, with 12 bases identical to TRBD2. The CDR3 is 18 amino acids. With 4 bases clipped from V and 6 bases from J, the junction kept 13 bases outside the gene matches. Germline CDR1 is PRHDT and CDR2 is FYEKMQ (reference sequence). CDR3 coding DNA: TGTGCCAGCAGCTCGCACCACATACTAGCGGGGGGTGGCAATGAGCAGTTCTTC. This translates into CASSSHHILAGGGNEQFF.

V is TRBV6-5 and J is TRBJ1-1; 10 bases map to TRBD1. V trimming: 5 bases; J trimming: 4 bases; junction bases outside the gene matches: 4. Per the germline V gene, CDR1 is MNHEY and CDR2 is SVGAGI. The CDR3 spans 14 residues. The CDR3 nucleotides read TGTGCCAGCAGTCTCGGACAGGGGGTCACTGAAGCTTTCTTT. Translating gives CASSLGQGVTEAFF.

This clone was recorded only once. The rearrangement uses TRBV9 and TRBJ2-2, with unresolved D. The CDR3 has 14 amino acids. V was cut by 2 bases and J by 1 base, with 6 bases left in between. CDR1 and CDR2 from the germline V gene are SGDLS and YYNGEE. The CDR3 nucleotides are TGTGCCAGCAGCGTCAGACAGAACACCGGGGAGCTGTTTTTT. Protein: CASSVRQNTGELFF.

The V gene is TRBV6-2 or TRBV6-3, the J gene TRBJ2-7; TRBD2 agrees at 10 bases. The length of the CDR3 is 14 residues. V was pared by 0 bases and J by 6 bases, with 2 bases of the junction left unmatched. Germline V lookup: CDR1 MNHEY, CDR2 SVGEGT. Here the CDR3 DNA reads TGTGCCAGCAGTTACTCGGCTAGCGGGAGCGAGCAGTACTTC. This sequence encodes CASSYSASGSEQYF.